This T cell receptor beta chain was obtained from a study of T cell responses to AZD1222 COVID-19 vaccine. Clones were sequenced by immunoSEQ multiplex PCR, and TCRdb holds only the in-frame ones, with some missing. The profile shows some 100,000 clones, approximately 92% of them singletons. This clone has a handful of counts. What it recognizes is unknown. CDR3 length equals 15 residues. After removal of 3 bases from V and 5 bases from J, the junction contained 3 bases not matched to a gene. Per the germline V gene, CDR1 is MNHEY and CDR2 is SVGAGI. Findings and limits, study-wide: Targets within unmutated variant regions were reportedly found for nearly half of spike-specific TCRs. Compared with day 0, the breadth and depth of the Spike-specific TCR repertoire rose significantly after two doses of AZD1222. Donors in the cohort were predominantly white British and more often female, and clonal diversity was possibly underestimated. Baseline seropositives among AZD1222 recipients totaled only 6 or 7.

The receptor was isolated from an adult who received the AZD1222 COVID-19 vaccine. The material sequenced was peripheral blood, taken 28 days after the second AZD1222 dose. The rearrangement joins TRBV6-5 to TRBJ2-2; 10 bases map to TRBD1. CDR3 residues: CASSYAGQGTGELFF. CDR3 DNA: TGTGCCAGCAGTTATGCGGGACAGGGGACCGGGGAGCTGTTTTTT.